Presented here are 26 T cell receptor beta chains from one specimen sequenced in a study of cytomegalovirus exposure and HLA in healthy donors. It was with 60 Vbeta and 13 Jbeta primers that the PCR ran. Only in-frame clones appear in the TCRdb table, and some are missing; sequencing was by immunoSEQ multiplex PCR. The sample lists around 40,000 clones; 70% to 85% were seen once. The sequenced sample consisted of PBMCs. The receptors here all came from a woman aged 18-35 years in good health and CMV-seropositive.

The CDR3 is CASSRQGKNEQYF. The CDR3 DNA follows: TGTGCCAGCAGTCGACAGGGAAAGAACGAGCAGTACTTC. The genes are TRBV14 and TRBJ2-7; 7 positions match TRBD1. Germline V gene lookup returns CDR1 SGHDN and CDR2 FVKESK. The junction had 7 bases not matched to a gene; V was cut back by 6 bases and J by 5 bases. The length of the CDR3 is 13 residues. The full variable domain, its missing parts supplied by reference TRBV14 and TRBJ2-7, is EAGVTQFPSHSVIEKGQTVTLRCDPISGHDNLYWYRRVMGKEIKFLLHFVKESKQDESGMPNNRFLAERTGGTYSTLKVQPAELEDSGVYFCASSRQGKNEQYFGPGTRLTVT.

V gene TRBV6-1 combines with J gene TRBJ2-7; 8 bases are shared with TRBD2. The CDR3 has 15 residues. CDR1 is MNHNS and CDR2 is SASEGT in the germline V gene. Trimming removed 1 base from V and 1 base from J; junction bases left unmatched: 3. CDR3 coding DNA: TGTGCCAGCAGTGAAGAGAGCGGGGGTTCCTACGAGCAGTACTTC. It specifies CASSEESGGSYEQYF.

The chain joins TRBV29-1 to TRBJ1-2; 7 bases are shared with TRBD1. J lost 3 bases, V lost 6 bases, and 4 bases had no gene match. This CDR3 contains 12 residues. Per the germline V gene, CDR1 is SQVTM and CDR2 is ANQGSEA. This CDR3 reads CSVNRGDYGYTF. Here the CDR3 DNA reads TGCAGCGTCAACAGGGGAGACTATGGCTACACCTTC.

This chain links TRBV9 with TRBJ2-1; 7 nucleotides line up with TRBD1. V trimming: 3 bases; J trimming: 7 bases; junction bases outside the gene matches: 7. Germline loops: CDR1 SGDLS, CDR2 YYNGEE. The CDR3 spans 14 residues. The CDR3 DNA is TGTGCCAGCAGCGAGAGGGGGCCGGGGAATGAGCAGTTCTTC. Encoded protein: CASSERGPGNEQFF.

V gene TRBV6-1 combines with J gene TRBJ2-5, with 8 bases identical to TRBD1. CDR1 is MNHNS and CDR2 is SASEGT in the germline V gene. The CDR3 runs 17 residues. Trimming took 4 bases from V and 5 from J; bases not matched to a gene: 15. CDR3 residues: CASSGGQGDPSRETQYF. CDR3 bases: TGTGCCAGCAGTGGAGGACAGGGAGACCCCTCCCGGGAGACCCAGTACTTC.

This chain connects TRBV11-3 to TRBJ1-3; 7 bases fit TRBD1. The CDR3 is 16 residues long. With V trimmed by 4 bases and J by 1 base, 7 bases remained unmatched. Germline V gene data show CDR1 as SGHNT and CDR2 as YENEEA. DNA of the CDR3: TGTGCCAGCAGCTGCGAAACAGGGGTGTCTGGAAACACCATATATTTT. Translation: CASSCETGVSGNTIYF.

The chain uses TRBV6-4 and TRBJ2-3, with TRBD2 matching 7 bases. V was clipped by 6 bases and J by 2 bases; unmatched bases: 8. The CDR3 contains 15 residues. The germline V gene has CDR1 MRHNA and CDR2 SNTAGT. In nucleotides, the CDR3 is TGTGCCAGCAGCCAAGGGACTAACCCCACAGATACGCAGTATTTT. This translates into CASSQGTNPTDTQYF.

The chain links TRBV12-5 to TRBJ1-2; 9 nucleotides align to TRBD1. Germline loops: CDR1 LGHNT, CDR2 FRNRAP. With V trimmed by 6 bases and J by 8 bases, 7 bases remained unmatched. The CDR3 has 13 residues. The CDR3 is CASGWGTGRGYTF. The CDR3 coding sequence is TGTGCTAGTGGATGGGGGACAGGGAGGGGCTACACCTTC.

A single count supports this clone. The rearrangement links TRBV2 to TRBJ1-2; D unclear. The CDR3 is 8 amino acids. Germline CDR1 reads SNHLY; CDR2 reads FYNNEI. Trimming removed 11 bases at V and 13 bases at J, with 11 bases between. DNA for the CDR3: TGTGCCGTGAGTGGGAGCACCTTC. It encodes CAVSGSTF.

A single count supports this clone. The genes are TRBV5-6 and TRBJ1-5, with a possible D match to TRBD1 (5 bases). The germline CDR1 and CDR2 sequences are SGHDT and YYEEEE. Trimming took 0 bases from V and 4 from J, leaving 14 bases between them. This CDR3 spans 16 amino acids. Here the CDR3 reads CASSLGGQGWNQPQHF. DNA of the CDR3: TGTGCCAGCAGCTTGGGGGGTCAGGGTTGGAATCAGCCCCAGCATTTT.

The J gene is TRBJ2-7, the V gene TRBV29-1, with D possibly being TRBD2 (6 bases). CDR1 is SQVTM, CDR2 ANQGSEA, per germline. Trimming pared 4 bases from V and 3 bases from J, leaving 13 bases between. This CDR3 has 13 residues. In DNA form, the CDR3 reads TGCAGCGTTGTGACTAGAAGGGGCTACGAGCAGTACTTC. It is translated as CSVVTRRGYEQYF.

The V and J genes are TRBV5-1 and TRBJ2-1, with 7 bases lining up with TRBD1. Germline CDR1 reads SGHRS; CDR2 reads YFSETQ. This CDR3 has 16 amino acids. The J segment lost 2 bases and the V segment lost 3 bases, leaving 8 bases of the junction unmatched. CDR3 nucleotides: TGCGCCAGCAGCTCTAGCCGGGACAGAGCCTACAATGAGCAGTTCTTC. Translated: CASSSSRDRAYNEQFF.

This clone was seen only a few times. The J gene is TRBJ2-3, the V gene TRBV29-1, with 12 bases fitting TRBD2. The V and J ends lost 7 bases and 4 bases, in that order; junction bases with no gene match: 3. The CDR3 covers 13 residues. The germline V gene has CDR1 SQVTM and CDR2 ANQGSEA. CDR3 coding DNA: TGCAGCGGCGGACTAGCGGGATCAGATACGCAGTATTTT. Translating it yields CSGGLAGSDTQYF.

Comments on this clone: An end of the junction does not agree with germline; a read error may underlie this. The chain carries TRBV5-1 and TRBJ2-3, with D perhaps TRBD2 (5 bases). The CDR3 runs to 13 residues. Looked up from germline, CDR1 is SGHRS and CDR2 is YFSETQ. Here the CDR3 DNA reads TGCGCCAGCAGCTTGGCTAGCAGAGATACGCAGTATTTT. Translated, it gives CASSLASRDTQYF.

The chain employs TRBV4-3 and TRBJ1-4; D is perhaps TRBD1 (6 bases). The V end lost 3 bases, the J end lost 4 bases, and 12 bases lay between the germline ends. In germline, CDR1 is LGHNA, CDR2 YSLEER. The CDR3 extends over 15 amino acids. The CDR3 region has the DNA TGCGCCAGCAGCCAGGGGGCCCAGGGTAATGAAAAACTGTTTTTT. This sequence encodes CASSQGAQGNEKLFF.

This chain links TRBV20-1 with TRBJ2-7; D ambiguous. Trimming left V 2 bases short and J 6 bases short, with 8 bases between. CDR1 is DFQATT, CDR2 SNEGSKA, per germline (reference sequence). The CDR3 spans 11 residues. The CDR3 DNA follows: TGCAGTGCTAGAAGCTCGATCGAGCAGTACTTC. It encodes CSARSSIEQYF.

The V call is TRBV27, the J call TRBJ1-1, with 7 bases fitting TRBD1. CDR1 is MNHEY and CDR2 is SMNVEV in the germline V gene (reference sequence). V lost 4 bases, J lost 2 bases, and 7 bases stayed unmatched. This CDR3 spans 15 amino acids. The CDR3 nucleotides are TGTGCCAGCAGTTCCACGACAGGGCGTAACACTGAAGCTTTCTTT. Protein sequence: CASSSTTGRNTEAFF.

The chain has TRBV28 and TRBJ1-4; no clear D gene. The CDR3 has 14 amino acids. The germline CDR1 and CDR2 sequences are MDHEN and SYDVKM. The V and J ends lost 3 bases and 6 bases respectively, with 11 bases between them. CDR3: CASSLRENYEKLFF. The CDR3 DNA sequence: TGTGCCAGCAGTTTGCGGGAGAATTATGAAAAACTGTTTTTT.

The chain employs TRBV28 and TRBJ2-5, with 7 bases fitting TRBD1. Trimming removed 1 base from V and 0 bases from J; junction bases left unmatched: 11. The CDR3 totals 18 residues. Germline values: CDR1 MDHEN, CDR2 SYDVKM. For the CDR3, the DNA is TGTGCCAGCAGTTTATTCAACTGGGACAGCAGGTACCAAGAGACCCAGTACTTC. This translates into CASSLFNWDSRYQETQYF.

The chain couples TRBV7-9 to TRBJ2-2; 8 nucleotides align to TRBD1. The CDR3 loop spans 15 amino acids. With V trimmed by 1 base and J by 5 bases, 3 bases remained unmatched. In germline, CDR1 is SEHNR, CDR2 FQNEAQ (reference sequence). Here the CDR3 reads CASSLVQGATGELFF. The CDR3, as DNA: TGTGCCAGCAGCTTAGTTCAGGGGGCGACCGGGGAGCTGTTTTTT.

The chain recombines TRBV19 with TRBJ2-2; D gene uncertain. Germline V CDR1 and CDR2: LNHDA, SQIVND (reference sequence). This CDR3 has 14 residues. The germline V and J ends were trimmed by 10 bases and 3 bases, with 15 bases remaining between them. CDR3 protein: CATSNGRDTGELFF. CDR3 sequence (DNA): TGTGCCACCAGTAATGGGCGAGACACCGGGGAGCTGTTTTTT.

In regard to this clone: The junction shows a germline mismatch at one end, possibly a read error. The chain employs TRBV7-7 and TRBJ2-3, with 10 bases that match TRBD1. Germline V gene data show CDR1 as SSHAT and CDR2 as FNYEAQ (reference sequence). CDR3 size: 15 residues. CDR3 bases: TGTGCTAGCAGCTTAGATGGACAGGGGGTTGATACGCAGTATTTT. Translation: CASSLDGQGVDTQYF.

This clone was seen only a few times. The V and J genes are TRBV30 and TRBJ2-3, with D possibly matching TRBD2 (6 bases). Germline V gene data show CDR1 as GTSNPN and CDR2 as SVGIG (reference sequence). The V end was cut by 1 base, the J end by 4 bases, with 9 bases between. The CDR3 sequence is 13 residues long. The CDR3 region is CAWSARRADTQYF. CDR3 DNA: TGTGCCTGGAGTGCGAGGAGGGCAGATACGCAGTATTTT.

The V call is TRBV10-3, the J call TRBJ2-5; D is undetermined. The V gene's germline CDR1 is ENHRY and CDR2 SYGVKD. V was pared by 8 bases and J by 5 bases, with 12 bases between. The CDR3 covers 12 residues. In DNA form, the CDR3 reads TGTGCCATCTCGCGGAGCGAGGAGACCCAGTACTTC. Amino acids: CAISRSEETQYF.

This chain uses TRBV2 with TRBJ2-2; tentative D call: TRBD2 (7 bases). V was cut by 2 bases and J by 5 bases, with 12 bases left in between. This CDR3 spans 15 amino acids. CDR1 is SNHLY and CDR2 is FYNNEI in the germline V gene. The chain's CDR3 is CASSELGGQTGELFF. The CDR3 DNA reads as TGTGCCAGCAGTGAATTGGGGGGGCAGACCGGGGAGCTGTTTTTT.

The V call is TRBV27, the J call TRBJ2-2; D perhaps matches TRBD1 (5 bases). The CDR3 runs to 12 residues. The ends were cut back, 9 bases at V and 6 bases at J, with 11 bases in the middle. Germline V gene sequence: CDR1 MNHEY, CDR2 SMNVEV (reference sequence). CDR3 loop: CARRQGAGELFF. The CDR3 coding sequence is TGTGCCAGACGGCAAGGGGCCGGGGAGCTGTTTTTT.